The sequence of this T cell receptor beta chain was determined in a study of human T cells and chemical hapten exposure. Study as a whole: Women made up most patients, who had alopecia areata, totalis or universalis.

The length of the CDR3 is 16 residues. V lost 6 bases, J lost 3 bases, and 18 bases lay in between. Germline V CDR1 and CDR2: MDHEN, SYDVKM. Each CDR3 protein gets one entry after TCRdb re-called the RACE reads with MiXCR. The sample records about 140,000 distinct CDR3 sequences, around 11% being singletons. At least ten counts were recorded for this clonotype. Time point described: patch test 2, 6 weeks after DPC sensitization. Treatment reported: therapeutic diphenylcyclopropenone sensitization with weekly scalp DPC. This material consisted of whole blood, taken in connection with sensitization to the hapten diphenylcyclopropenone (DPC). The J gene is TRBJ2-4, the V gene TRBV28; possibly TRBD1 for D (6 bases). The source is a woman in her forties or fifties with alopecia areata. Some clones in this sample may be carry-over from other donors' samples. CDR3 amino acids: CASSQVGGAGKNIQYF. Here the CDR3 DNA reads TGTGCCAGCAGCCAGGTTGGGGGCGCCGGCAAAAACATTCAGTACTTC.